This note documents a single T cell receptor beta chain sequence. The method was immunoSEQ multiplex PCR; TCRdb's version includes in-frame clones alone and lacks a portion of them. Among about 81,000 clones, 88% were seen once, and the ten largest hold 0.47%. From germline, CDR1 is SGHRS and CDR2 YFSETQ. V shed 0 bases, J shed 4 bases, and the junction held 6 bases outside the gene matches. This CDR3 is built from 15 residues. Peripheral blood came from all dose cohorts at three timepoints. The sample originates from a study of OX40 agonist ivuxolimab in advanced cancers. This material consisted of CD4+ or CD8+ T cells sorted from blood, taken in a trial of the OX40 agonist ivuxolimab. The TCR sequence derives from an adult with an advanced solid tumor such as melanoma, head and neck, liver or kidney cancer. This chain uses TRBV5-1 with TRBJ2-7; 8 bases match TRBD1. CDR3 region: CASSLATGDQYEQYF. The CDR3 nucleotides read TGCGCCAGCAGCTTGGCGACAGGGGATCAGTACGAGCAGTACTTC. The full variable domain, rest sourced from reference TRBV5-1 and TRBJ2-7, is KAGVTQTPRYLIKTRGQQVTLSCSPISGHRSVSWYQQTPGQGLQFLFEYFSETQRNKGNFPGRFSGRQFSNSRSEMNVSTLELGDSALYLCASSLATGDQYEQYFGPGTRLTVT.